This T cell receptor beta chain emerged from a study of blood T cell repertoires in COVID-19. About the research overall: Whether acute or convalescent, the COVID-19 samples came from the United States, Italy and Spain.

The V gene lost 1 base and the J gene lost 0 bases, with 6 bases spanning the gap. This CDR3 spans 14 amino acids. Germline CDR1 LNHNV, CDR2 YYDKDF (reference sequence). Original handling: Quantification of nucleated cells was approximated via reference gene primer amplification. The repertoire was sequenced with immunoSEQ multiplex PCR; TCRdb's copy has only in-frame clones and lacks some. V and J calls and clone size come straight from that table; D and trimming were deduced from the DNA. The sample carries roughly 120,000 clones, more than 60% recorded once. This receptor was taken from a man in his fifties with acute or convalescent COVID-19. V usage is TRBV15 and J usage is TRBJ2-5, with a weak D call TRBD1 (5 bases). The sequenced material came from peripheral blood. The CDR3 region is CATSRGGDQETQYF. The CDR3 coding sequence is TGTGCCACCAGCAGAGGGGGCGACCAAGAGACCCAGTACTTC.